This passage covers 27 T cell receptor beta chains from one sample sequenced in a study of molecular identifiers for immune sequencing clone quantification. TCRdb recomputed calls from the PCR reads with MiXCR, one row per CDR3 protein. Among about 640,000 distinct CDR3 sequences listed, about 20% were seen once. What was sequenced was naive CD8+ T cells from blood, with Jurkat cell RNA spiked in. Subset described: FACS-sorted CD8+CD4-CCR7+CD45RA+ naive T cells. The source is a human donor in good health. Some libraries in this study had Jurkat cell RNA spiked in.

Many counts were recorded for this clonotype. The CDR3, as DNA: TGTGCCAGCAGTTTACTGTCCAGGGGGCAGAGCACCATATATTTT. Protein: CASSLLSRGQSTIYF. This chain connects TRBV27 to TRBJ1-3; TRBD1 aligns across 8 bases. The CDR3 loop spans 15 amino acids. CDR1 is MNHEY and CDR2 is SMNVEV in the germline V gene (reference sequence). With 2 bases clipped from V and 9 bases from J, the junction kept 9 bases outside the gene matches.

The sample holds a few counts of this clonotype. CDR3 amino acids: CASSPGGGALETQYF. The DNA of the CDR3 is TGTGCCAGCAGCCCAGGCGGGGGGGCTTTAGAGACCCAGTACTTC. The chain is built from TRBV11-2 and TRBJ2-5; 9 bases match TRBD2. This CDR3 region has 15 residues. Germline CDR1 reads SGHAT; CDR2 reads FQNNGV. With 5 bases clipped from V and 4 bases from J, the junction kept 8 bases outside the gene matches.

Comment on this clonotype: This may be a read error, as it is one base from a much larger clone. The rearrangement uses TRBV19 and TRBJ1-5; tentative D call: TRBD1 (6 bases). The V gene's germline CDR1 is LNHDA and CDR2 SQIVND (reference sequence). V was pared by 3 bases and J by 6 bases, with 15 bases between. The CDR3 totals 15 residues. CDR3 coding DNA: TGTGCCAGTAGTATGGGCCAGGGGCCTCTTCAGCCCCAGCATTTT. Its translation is CASSMGQGPLQPQHF.

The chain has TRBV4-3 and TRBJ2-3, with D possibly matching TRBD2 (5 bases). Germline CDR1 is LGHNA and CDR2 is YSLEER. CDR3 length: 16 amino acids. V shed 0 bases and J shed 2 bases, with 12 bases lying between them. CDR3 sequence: CASSQDEGRDTDTQYF. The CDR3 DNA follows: TGCGCCAGCAGCCAAGATGAGGGAAGGGACACAGATACGCAGTATTTT.

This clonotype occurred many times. The CDR3 sequence is CASSLVGTGSEQYF. As DNA, the CDR3 is TGCGCCAGCAGCTTGGTTGGAACGGGGTCCGAGCAGTACTTC. The J gene is TRBJ2-7, the V gene TRBV5-1, with D tentatively TRBD2 (5 bases). Germline V CDR1 and CDR2: SGHRS, YFSETQ. The ends were cut back, 0 bases at V and 6 bases at J, with 13 bases in the middle. There are 14 residues in the CDR3. Full variable domain (remainder filled in from reference TRBV5-1 and TRBJ2-7): KAGVTQTPRYLIKTRGQQVTLSCSPISGHRSVSWYQQTPGQGLQFLFEYFSETQRNKGNFPGRFSGRQFSNSRSEMNVSTLELGDSALYLCASSLVGTGSEQYFGPGTRLTVT.

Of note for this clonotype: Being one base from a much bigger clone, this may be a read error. The CDR3, as DNA: TGTGCCAGCAGCTTAATTACAACACTGCAAGAGACCCAGTACTTC. Protein product: CASSLITTLQETQYF. This chain links TRBV7-9 with TRBJ2-5; no firm D call. Germline lookup yields CDR1 SEHNR and CDR2 FQNEAQ (reference sequence). The V end lost 2 bases, the J end lost 2 bases, and 12 bases lay between the germline ends. The CDR3 loop spans 15 amino acids.

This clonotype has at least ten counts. The CDR3: CASSQVTGGWYEQYF. CDR3 nucleotides: TGCGCCAGCAGCCAAGTGACAGGGGGCTGGTACGAGCAGTACTTC. V gene TRBV4-1 combines with J gene TRBJ2-7; 10 positions agree with TRBD1. CDR3 length equals 15 residues. Germline CDR1 and CDR2: MGHRA and YSYEKL. V lost 1 base to trimming and J lost 4 bases; unmatched junction nucleotides: 4.

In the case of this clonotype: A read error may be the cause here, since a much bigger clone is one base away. The CDR3 DNA is TGTGCCAGCAGAGAAGGGGCCGGAACTGAAACTTTCTTT. Encoded protein: CASREGAGTETFF. The chain couples TRBV2 to TRBJ1-1; a weak D match, TRBD1 (5 bases). The CDR3 runs to 13 residues. Germline V CDR1 and CDR2: SNHLY, FYNNEI.

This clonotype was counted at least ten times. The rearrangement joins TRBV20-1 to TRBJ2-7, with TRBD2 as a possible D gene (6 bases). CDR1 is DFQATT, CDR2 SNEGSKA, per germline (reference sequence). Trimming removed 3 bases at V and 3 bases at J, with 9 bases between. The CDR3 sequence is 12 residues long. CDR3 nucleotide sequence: TGCAGTGCTAGGGCAGCGGGCTACGAGCAGTACTTC. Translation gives CSARAAGYEQYF.

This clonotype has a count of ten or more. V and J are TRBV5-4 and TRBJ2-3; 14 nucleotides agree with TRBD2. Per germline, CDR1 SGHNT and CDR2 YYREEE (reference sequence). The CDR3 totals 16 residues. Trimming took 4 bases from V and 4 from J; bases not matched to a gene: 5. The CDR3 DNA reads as TGTGCCAGCAGCGAAGGGACTAGCGGGGGTGCAGATACGCAGTATTTT. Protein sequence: CASSEGTSGGADTQYF.

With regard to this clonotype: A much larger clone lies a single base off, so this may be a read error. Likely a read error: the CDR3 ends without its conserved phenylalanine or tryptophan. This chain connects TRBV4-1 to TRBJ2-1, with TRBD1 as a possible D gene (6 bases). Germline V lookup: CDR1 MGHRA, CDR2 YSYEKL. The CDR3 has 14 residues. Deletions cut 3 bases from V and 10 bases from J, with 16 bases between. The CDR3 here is CASSQGHDSDEQFV. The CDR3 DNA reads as TGCGCCAGCAGCCAGGGACACGACTCCGACGAGCAGTTCGTC.

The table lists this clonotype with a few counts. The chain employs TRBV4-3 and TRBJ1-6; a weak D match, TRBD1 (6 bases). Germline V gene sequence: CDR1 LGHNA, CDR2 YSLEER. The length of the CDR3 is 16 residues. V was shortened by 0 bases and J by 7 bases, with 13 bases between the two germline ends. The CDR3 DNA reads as TGCGCCAGCAGCCAAGATTGGGGGGCTCGGAATTCACCCCTCCACTTT. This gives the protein CASSQDWGARNSPLHF.

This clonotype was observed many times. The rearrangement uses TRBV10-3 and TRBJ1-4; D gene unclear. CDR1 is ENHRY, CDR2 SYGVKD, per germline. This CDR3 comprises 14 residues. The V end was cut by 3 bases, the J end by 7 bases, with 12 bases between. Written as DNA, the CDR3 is TGTGCCATCAGTGATTGGGCAAGTTCTGAAAAACTGTTTTTT. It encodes CAISDWASSEKLFF.

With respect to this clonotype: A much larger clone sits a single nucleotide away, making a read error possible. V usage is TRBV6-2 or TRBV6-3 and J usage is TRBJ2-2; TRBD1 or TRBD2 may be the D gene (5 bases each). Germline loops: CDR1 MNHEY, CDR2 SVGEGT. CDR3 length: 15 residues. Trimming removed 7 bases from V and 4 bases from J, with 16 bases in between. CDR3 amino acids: CASTNRPGRTGELFF. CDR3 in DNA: TGTGCCAGCACGAATCGCCCGGGACGCACCGGGGAGCTGTTTTTT.

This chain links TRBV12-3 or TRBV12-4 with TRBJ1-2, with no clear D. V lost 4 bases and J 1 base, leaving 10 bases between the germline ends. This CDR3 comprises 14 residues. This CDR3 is CASSSRPLNYGYTF. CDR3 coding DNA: TGTGCCAGCAGTTCACGGCCGCTTAACTATGGCTACACCTTC.

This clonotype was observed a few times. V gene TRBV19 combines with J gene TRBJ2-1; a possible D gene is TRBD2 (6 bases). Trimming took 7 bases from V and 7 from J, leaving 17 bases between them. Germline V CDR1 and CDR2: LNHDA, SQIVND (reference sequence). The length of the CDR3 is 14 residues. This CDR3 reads CASTHSGTVNEQFF. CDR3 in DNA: TGTGCCAGTACCCACTCCGGGACTGTAAATGAGCAGTTCTTC.

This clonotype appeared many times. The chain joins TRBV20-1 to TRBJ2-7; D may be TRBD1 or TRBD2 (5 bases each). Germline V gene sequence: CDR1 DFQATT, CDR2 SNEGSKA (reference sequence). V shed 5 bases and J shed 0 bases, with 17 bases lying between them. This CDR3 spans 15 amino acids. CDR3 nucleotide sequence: TGCAGTGCTCGGGCCCGAGAGGGGCCCTCCTACGAGCAGTACTTC. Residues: CSARAREGPSYEQYF.

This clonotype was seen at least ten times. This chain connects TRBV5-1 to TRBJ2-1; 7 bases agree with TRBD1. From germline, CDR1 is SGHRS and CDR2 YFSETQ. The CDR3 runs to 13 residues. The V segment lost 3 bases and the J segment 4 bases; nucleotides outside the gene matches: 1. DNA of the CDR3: TGCGCCAGCAGCTCGACAGGGTACAATGAGCAGTTCTTC. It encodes CASSSTGYNEQFF.

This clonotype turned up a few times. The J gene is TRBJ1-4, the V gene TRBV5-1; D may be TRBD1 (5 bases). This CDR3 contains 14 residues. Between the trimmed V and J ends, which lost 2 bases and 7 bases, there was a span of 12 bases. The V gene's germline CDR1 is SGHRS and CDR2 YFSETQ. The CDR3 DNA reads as TGCGCCAGCAGCTTAAGAATCGGGGGTGAAAAACTGTTTTTT. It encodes CASSLRIGGEKLFF. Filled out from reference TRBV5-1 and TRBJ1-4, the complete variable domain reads KAGVTQTPRYLIKTRGQQVTLSCSPISGHRSVSWYQQTPGQGLQFLFEYFSETQRNKGNFPGRFSGRQFSNSRSEMNVSTLELGDSALYLCASSLRIGGEKLFFGSGTQLSVL.

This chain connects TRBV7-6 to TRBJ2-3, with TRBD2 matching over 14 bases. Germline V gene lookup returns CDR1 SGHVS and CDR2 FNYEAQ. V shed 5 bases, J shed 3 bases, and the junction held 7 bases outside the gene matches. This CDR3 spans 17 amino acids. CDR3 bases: TGTGCCAGCAGCCGTGGGACTAGCGGGGGACTAACAGATACGCAGTATTTT. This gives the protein CASSRGTSGGLTDTQYF.

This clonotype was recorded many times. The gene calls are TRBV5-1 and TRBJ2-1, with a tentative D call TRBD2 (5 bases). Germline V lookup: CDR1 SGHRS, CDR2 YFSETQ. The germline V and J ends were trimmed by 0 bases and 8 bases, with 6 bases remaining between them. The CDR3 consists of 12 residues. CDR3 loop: CASSLEEDEQFF. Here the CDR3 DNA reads TGCGCCAGCAGCTTGGAGGAGGATGAGCAGTTCTTC.

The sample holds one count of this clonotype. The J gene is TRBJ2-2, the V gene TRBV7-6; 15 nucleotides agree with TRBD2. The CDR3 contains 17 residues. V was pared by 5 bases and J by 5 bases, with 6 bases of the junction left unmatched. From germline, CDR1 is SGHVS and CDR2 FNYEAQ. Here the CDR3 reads CASSRTSGGGLTGELFF. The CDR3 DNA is TGTGCCAGCAGCCGGACTAGCGGGGGGGGCTTGACCGGGGAGCTGTTTTTT. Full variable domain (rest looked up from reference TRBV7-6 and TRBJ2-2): GAGVSQSPRYKVTKRGQDVALRCDPISGHVSLYWYRQALGQGPEFLTYFNYEAQQDKSGLPNDRFSAERPEGSISTLTIQRTEQRDSAMYRCASSRTSGGGLTGELFFGEGSRLTVL.

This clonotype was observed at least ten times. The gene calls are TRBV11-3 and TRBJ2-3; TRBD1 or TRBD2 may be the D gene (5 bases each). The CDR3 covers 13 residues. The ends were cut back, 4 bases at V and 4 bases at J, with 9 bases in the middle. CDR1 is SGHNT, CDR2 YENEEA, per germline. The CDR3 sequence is CASSSEGSDTQYF. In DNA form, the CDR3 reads TGTGCCAGCAGCTCAGAGGGGTCAGATACGCAGTATTTT.

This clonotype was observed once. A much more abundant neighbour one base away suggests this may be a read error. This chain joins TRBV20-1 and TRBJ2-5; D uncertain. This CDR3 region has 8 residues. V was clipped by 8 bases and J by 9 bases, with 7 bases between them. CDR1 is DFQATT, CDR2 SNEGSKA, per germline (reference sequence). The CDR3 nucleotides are TGCAGTCCAAAGGCCCAGTACTTC. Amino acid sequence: CSPKAQYF.

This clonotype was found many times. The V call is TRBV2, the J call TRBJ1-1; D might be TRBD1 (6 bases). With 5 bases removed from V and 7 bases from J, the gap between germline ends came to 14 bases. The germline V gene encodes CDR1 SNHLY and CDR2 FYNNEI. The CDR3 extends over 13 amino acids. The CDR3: CASSPRGFDEAFF. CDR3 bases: TGTGCCAGCAGTCCCAGGGGATTCGATGAAGCTTTCTTT. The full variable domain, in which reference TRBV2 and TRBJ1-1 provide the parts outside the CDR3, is EPEVTQTPSHQVTQMGQEVILRCVPISNHLYFYWYRQILGQKVEFLVSFYNNEISEKSEIFDDQFSVERPDGSNFTLKIRSTKLEDSAMYFCASSPRGFDEAFFGQGTRLTVV.

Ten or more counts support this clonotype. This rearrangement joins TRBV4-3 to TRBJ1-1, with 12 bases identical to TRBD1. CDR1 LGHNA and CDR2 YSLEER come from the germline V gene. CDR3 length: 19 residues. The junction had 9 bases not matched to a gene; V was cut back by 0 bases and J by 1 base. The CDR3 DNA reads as TGCGCCAGCAGCCAAGATAAGGGGGACAGGGGGCGGAAGAACACTGAAGCTTTCTTT. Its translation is CASSQDKGDRGRKNTEAFF.

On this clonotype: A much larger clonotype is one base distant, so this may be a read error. CDR3 region: CASGPRDRVTDTQYF. CDR3 in DNA: TGTGCCAGCGGCCCCCGGGACAGGGTAACAGATACGCAGTATTTT. The J gene is TRBJ2-3, the V gene TRBV13; 9 bases agree with TRBD1. The germline CDR1 and CDR2 sequences are PRHDT and FYEKMQ (reference sequence). The CDR3 loop spans 15 amino acids. V gave up 8 bases and J gave up 3 bases; unmatched junction bases: 9.